This T cell receptor (beta chain) was documented in a study of shared clonotypes between healthy human individuals. As for the study in general: Sampling drew on donors who were a couple of women and a few men aged 18 to 49.

Study-level results: Among several donors, roughly 5.5% of naive CD4 clonotypes were found in common. At large depth, rarefaction still showed sorted-subset sequencing to be incomplete.

Donors comprised only Caucasian adults living in Nashville, Tennessee. V lost 6 bases and J lost 2, with 14 bases in between. This CDR3 has 14 amino acids. Looked up from germline, CDR1 is LNHDA and CDR2 is SQIVND (reference sequence). Method: immunoSEQ multiplex PCR; TCRdb's copy keeps in-frame clones and lacks some. The sample contains 2 million to 2.5 million clones, 95% of which appear only once. As regards this clone: Its target is not known.

The J gene is TRBJ2-7, the V gene TRBV19, with a possible D match to TRBD1 (6 bases). This receptor was identified in a man in his late teens or twenties in good health. The specimen sequenced was naive CD4+ T cells sorted from blood. The subset is: CD45RA+ positively selected. CDR3 amino acids: CASRPGTPTYEQYF. In DNA, the CDR3 is TGTGCCAGTAGGCCCGGGACACCGACCTACGAGCAGTACTTC.